The 21 T cell receptor beta chains below come from one sample, sequenced in a study of blood T cell repertoires in COVID-19. Profiled with immunoSEQ multiplex PCR; TCRdb holds only in-frame clones, not every one. Found here are fewer than 200,000 clones, approximately 84% of them singletons; the top ten hold more than 7.5%. The sample comprised peripheral blood. These receptors came from a man in his forties or fifties who had recovered from COVID-19.

This chain uses TRBV4-1 with TRBJ1-6; 9 bases fit TRBD1. The germline gives CDR1 MGHRA, CDR2 YSYEKL. After removal of 7 bases from V and 7 bases from J, the junction contained 8 bases not matched to a gene. The CDR3 sequence is 15 residues long. DNA of the CDR3: TGCGCCAGCAATACCCCCGGGACAGGGAATTCACCCCTCCACTTT. This translates into CASNTPGTGNSPLHF.

The genes are TRBV19 and TRBJ2-2; D may be TRBD1 (6 bases). V lost 10 bases and J 4 bases, leaving 19 bases between the germline ends. The length of the CDR3 is 15 residues. Germline lookup yields CDR1 LNHDA and CDR2 SQIVND (reference sequence). The CDR3 region has the DNA TGTGCCACGGGGCACAGGGACGGAATCACCGGGGAGCTGTTTTTT. Translated: CATGHRDGITGELFF. The full variable domain, rest sourced from reference TRBV19 and TRBJ2-2, is DGGITQSPKYLFRKEGQNVTLSCEQNLNHDAMYWYRQDPGQGLRLIYYSQIVNDFQKGDIAEGYSVSREKKESFPLTVTSAQKNPTAFYLCATGHRDGITGELFFGEGSRLTVL.

This clone was observed a single time. The chain uses TRBV5-1 and TRBJ2-7; D may be TRBD2 (5 bases). Germline assignment: CDR1 SGHRS and CDR2 YFSETQ. The CDR3 contains 13 residues. V was shortened by 4 bases and J by 1 base, with 9 bases between the two germline ends. The CDR3 spells CASSPGFSYEQYF. CDR3 DNA: TGCGCCAGCAGCCCGGGATTTTCCTACGAGCAGTACTTC.

CDR3: CASSGSGPYQPQHF. The DNA for the CDR3 is TGTGCCAGCAGTGGCAGTGGCCCTTATCAGCCCCAGCATTTT. The chain joins TRBV2 to TRBJ1-5; D not resolved. The germline gives CDR1 SNHLY, CDR2 FYNNEI. The V end was cut by 4 bases, the J end by 5 bases, with 12 bases between. The CDR3 totals 14 residues.

This rearrangement joins TRBV2 to TRBJ2-1, with a weak D call TRBD1 (8 bases). The CDR3 has 17 amino acids. V lost 6 bases, J lost 3 bases, and 21 bases lay in between. Per germline, CDR1 SNHLY and CDR2 FYNNEI. This CDR3 reads CASSGHRGGRDYNEQFF. In DNA form, the CDR3 reads TGTGCCAGCAGCGGCCACAGGGGGGGACGGGACTACAATGAGCAGTTCTTC. The variable domain in full, with the rest retrieved from reference TRBV2 and TRBJ2-1, is EPEVTQTPSHQVTQMGQEVILRCVPISNHLYFYWYRQILGQKVEFLVSFYNNEISEKSEIFDDQFSVERPDGSNFTLKIRSTKLEDSAMYFCASSGHRGGRDYNEQFFGPGTRLTVL.

For this clone: Being one base from a much bigger clone, this may be a read error. This chain joins TRBV4-2 and TRBJ2-7; 10 nucleotides agree with TRBD1. Germline CDR1 and CDR2: LGHNA and YNFKEQ. The CDR3 is made up of 15 amino acids. With 2 bases clipped from V and 2 bases from J, the junction kept 3 bases outside the gene matches. CDR3 amino acids: CASSQSGTGAYEQYF. The CDR3 bases are TGTGCCAGCAGCCAATCCGGGACAGGGGCCTACGAGCAGTACTTC.

The chain employs TRBV11-3 and TRBJ2-5; D perhaps matches TRBD1 (5 bases). The CDR3 is made up of 14 amino acids. V dropped 1 base and J dropped 1 base, with 7 bases sitting between them. Per germline, CDR1 SGHNT and CDR2 YENEEA. The chain's CDR3 is CASSLGRAQETQYF. Written as DNA, the CDR3 is TGTGCCAGCAGCTTAGGCAGGGCCCAAGAGACCCAGTACTTC.

V and J are TRBV5-1 and TRBJ2-5, with TRBD2 matching 8 bases. The V segment lost 5 bases and the J segment 4 bases; nucleotides outside the gene matches: 10. Germline CDR1 and CDR2: SGHRS and YFSETQ. This CDR3 region has 15 residues. The CDR3 here is CASRGGGAGAETQYF. The CDR3 bases are TGCGCCAGCAGGGGCGGGGGAGCGGGGGCAGAGACCCAGTACTTC.

The rearrangement uses TRBV7-8 and TRBJ1-6, with a weak D call TRBD1 (5 bases). The CDR3 consists of 13 residues. Germline V gene data show CDR1 as SGHVS and CDR2 as FQNEAQ. V shed 5 bases and J shed 8 bases, with 10 bases lying between them. For the CDR3, the DNA is TGTGCCAGCAGCCGGGGGGGAGATTCACCCCTCCACTTT. Amino acids: CASSRGGDSPLHF.

The chain uses TRBV6-2 or TRBV6-3 and TRBJ2-1; 7 bases agree with TRBD1. The CDR3 is 17 amino acids. Germline loops: CDR1 MNHEY, CDR2 SVGEGT. V gave up 6 bases and J gave up 2 bases; unmatched junction bases: 13. The CDR3 region is CASSLRQGSGPYNEQFF. CDR3 coding DNA: TGTGCCAGCAGCCTTAGACAGGGAAGCGGCCCCTACAATGAGCAGTTCTTC.

In DNA form, the CDR3 reads TGTGCCAGCAGCTTGAGCGGGAGCACAGATACGCAGTATTTT. The encoded protein is CASSLSGSTDTQYF. V is TRBV5-4 and J is TRBJ2-3; maybe TRBD2 (6 bases). CDR3 length: 14 amino acids. V was cut by 1 base and J by 0 bases, with 6 bases left in between. Germline V gene sequence: CDR1 SGHNT, CDR2 YYREEE (reference sequence).

V gene TRBV4-2 combines with J gene TRBJ2-7, with D perhaps matching TRBD2 (6 bases). The germline V gene has CDR1 LGHNA and CDR2 YNFKEQ. V gave up 1 base and J gave up 5 bases, with 6 bases separating them. This CDR3 comprises 12 residues. Here the CDR3 reads CASSQGGDEQYF. As DNA, the CDR3 is TGTGCCAGCAGCCAAGGGGGGGACGAGCAGTACTTC.

This clone occurred once. The rearrangement links TRBV3-1 (or the pseudogene TRBV3-2) to TRBJ2-7, with 10 nucleotides matching TRBD1. The CDR3 length is 16 residues. CDR1 LGHDT and CDR2 YNNKEL come from the germline V gene (reference sequence). The J segment lost 6 bases and the V segment lost 4 bases, leaving 12 bases of the junction unmatched. CDR3 bases: TGTGCCAGCAGCCGACTACAAGACAGGGGGCGAACCGAGCAGTACTTC. This sequence encodes CASSRLQDRGRTEQYF.

This clone has just one count. The chain couples TRBV7-2 to TRBJ2-7; D perhaps matches TRBD2 (6 bases). Trimming shortened V by 4 bases and J by 5 bases, and 15 bases separated the two germline ends. The CDR3 loop spans 14 amino acids. CDR1 is SGHTA, CDR2 FQGNSA, per germline. This chain's CDR3 is CASSSDGGVDEQYF. The CDR3 DNA reads TGTGCCAGCAGCTCAGACGGCGGGGTGGACGAGCAGTACTTC.

This clone was seen a single time. The rearrangement uses TRBV30 and TRBJ1-5; TRBD1 matches 10 bases. CDR3 length equals 15 residues. In germline, CDR1 is GTSNPN, CDR2 SVGIG (reference sequence). Trimming removed 2 bases from V and 2 bases from J; junction bases left unmatched: 3. The CDR3 DNA sequence: TGTGCCTGGAGTTTCGGGACAGGGGGCAATCAGCCCCAGCATTTT. Amino acid sequence: CAWSFGTGGNQPQHF.

This chain links TRBV7-8 with TRBJ2-1; a possible D gene is TRBD2 (6 bases). This CDR3 has 16 residues. In germline, CDR1 is SGHVS, CDR2 FQNEAQ. V was trimmed by 4 bases and J by 5 bases, leaving 18 bases between them. The DNA for the CDR3 is TGTGCCAGCAGCTCAGCGGGCCGCAGAGTACACAATGAGCAGTTCTTC. Residues: CASSSAGRRVHNEQFF.

This clone was seen only once. The genes are TRBV6-1 and TRBJ2-5; D is uncertain. The V end was cut by 3 bases, the J end by 1 base, with 6 bases between. Germline assignment: CDR1 MNHNS and CDR2 SASEGT. The CDR3 runs to 13 residues. This CDR3 reads CASSESVQETQYF. The CDR3 DNA is TGTGCCAGCAGTGAGTCAGTCCAAGAGACCCAGTACTTC.

The chain links TRBV5-6 to TRBJ1-5; the match to TRBD1 covers 8 bases. This CDR3 has 15 residues. The J segment lost 4 bases and the V segment lost 0 bases, leaving 3 bases of the junction unmatched. Per the germline V gene, CDR1 is SGHDT and CDR2 is YYEEEE. The CDR3 loop reads CASSLGGQVNQPQHF. The CDR3 DNA reads as TGTGCCAGCAGCTTGGGGGGACAGGTTAATCAGCCCCAGCATTTT.

V usage is TRBV7-2 and J usage is TRBJ2-7, with D possibly being TRBD1 (6 bases). Germline values: CDR1 SGHTA, CDR2 FQGNSA. V lost 0 bases to trimming and J lost 0 bases, with 9 bases between them. The CDR3 totals 15 residues. The CDR3 region is CASSLAQGPSYEQYF. CDR3 bases: TGTGCCAGCAGCTTAGCCCAGGGGCCCTCCTACGAGCAGTACTTC.

V and J are TRBV27 and TRBJ2-7; 8 bases are shared with TRBD1. The CDR3 sequence is 16 residues long. Germline V gene sequence: CDR1 MNHEY, CDR2 SMNVEV (reference sequence). V shed 2 bases, J shed 6 bases, and the junction held 12 bases outside the gene matches. In nucleotides, the CDR3 is TGTGCCAGCAGTTTAACCCGACAGGGGCTGAGGGGCGAGCAGTACTTC. Its protein is CASSLTRQGLRGEQYF.

The V call is TRBV4-1, the J call TRBJ2-1, with TRBD2 identical over 8 bases. The length of the CDR3 is 17 residues. The germline gives CDR1 MGHRA, CDR2 YSYEKL. The J segment lost 1 base and the V segment lost 0 bases, leaving 5 bases of the junction unmatched. CDR3 nucleotide sequence: TGCGCCAGCAGCCAAGAGTTCGCGGGGGGTTCCTACAATGAGCAGTTCTTC. This gives the protein CASSQEFAGGSYNEQFF.